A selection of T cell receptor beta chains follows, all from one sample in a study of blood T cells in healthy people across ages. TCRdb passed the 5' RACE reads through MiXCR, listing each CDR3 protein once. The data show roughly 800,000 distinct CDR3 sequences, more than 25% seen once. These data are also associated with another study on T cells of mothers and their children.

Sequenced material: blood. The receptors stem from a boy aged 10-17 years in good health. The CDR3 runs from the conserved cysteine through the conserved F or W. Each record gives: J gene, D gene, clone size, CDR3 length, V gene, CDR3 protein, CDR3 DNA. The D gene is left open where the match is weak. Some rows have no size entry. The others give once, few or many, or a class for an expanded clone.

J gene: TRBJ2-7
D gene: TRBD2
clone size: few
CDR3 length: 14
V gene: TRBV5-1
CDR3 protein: CASRLAGGPYEQYF
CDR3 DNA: TGCGCCAGCAGACTAGCGGGGGGGCCCTACGAGCAGTACTTC

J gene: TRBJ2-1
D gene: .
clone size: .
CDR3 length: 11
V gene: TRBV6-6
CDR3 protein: CASFRDNEQFF
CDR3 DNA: TGTGCCAGTTTCCGGGACAATGAGCAGTTCTTC

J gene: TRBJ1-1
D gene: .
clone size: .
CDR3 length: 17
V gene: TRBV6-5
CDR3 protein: CASSYTPGRGMNTEAFF
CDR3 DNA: TGTGCCAGCAGTTACACCCCAGGGAGGGGGATGAACACTGAAGCTTTCTTT

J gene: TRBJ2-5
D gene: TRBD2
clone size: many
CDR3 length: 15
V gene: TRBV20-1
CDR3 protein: CSADRDYRYSETQYF
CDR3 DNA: TGCAGTGCTGACCGGGACTATCGCTATTCCGAGACCCAGTACTTC

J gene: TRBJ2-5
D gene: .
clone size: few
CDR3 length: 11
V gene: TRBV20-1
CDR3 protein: CSPTLQETQYF
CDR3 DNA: TGCAGTCCGACGCTACAAGAGACCCAGTACTTC

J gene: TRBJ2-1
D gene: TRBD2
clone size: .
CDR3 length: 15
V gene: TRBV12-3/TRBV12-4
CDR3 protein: CACSPKLAGVGEQFF
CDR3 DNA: TGTGCCTGCAGTCCAAAACTAGCGGGGGTAGGTGAGCAGTTCTTC

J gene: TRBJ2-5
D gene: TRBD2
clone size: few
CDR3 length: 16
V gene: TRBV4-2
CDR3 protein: CASSQKLAGGQETQYF
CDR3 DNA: TGTGCCAGCAGCCAAAAACTAGCGGGGGGGCAGGAGACCCAGTACTTC

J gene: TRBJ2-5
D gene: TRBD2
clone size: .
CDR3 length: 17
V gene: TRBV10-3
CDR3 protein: CAISAYWTSGVQETQYF
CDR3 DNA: TGTGCCATCAGTGCCTATTGGACTAGCGGTGTCCAAGAGACCCAGTACTTC

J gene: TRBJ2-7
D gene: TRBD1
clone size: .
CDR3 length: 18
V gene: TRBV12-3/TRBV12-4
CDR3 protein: CASSLGTGWDREAYEQYF
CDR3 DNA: TGTGCCAGCAGTTTAGGGACCGGGTGGGACAGGGAGGCCTACGAGCAGTACTTC

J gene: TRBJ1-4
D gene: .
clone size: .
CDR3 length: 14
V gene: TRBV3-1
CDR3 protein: CASSQTRGGGTLFF
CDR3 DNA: TGTGCCAGCAGCCAAACAAGAGGCGGAGGGACACTGTTTTTT

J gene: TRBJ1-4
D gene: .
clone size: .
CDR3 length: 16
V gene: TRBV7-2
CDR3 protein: CASSDSPGPKQEKLFF
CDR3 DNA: TGTGCCAGCAGCGACAGCCCGGGACCCAAGCAAGAAAAACTGTTTTTT

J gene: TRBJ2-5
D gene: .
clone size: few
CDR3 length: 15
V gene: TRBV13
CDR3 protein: CASSSVGSDQETQYF
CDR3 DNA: TGTGCCAGCAGCTCCGTAGGTAGCGACCAAGAGACCCAGTACTTC

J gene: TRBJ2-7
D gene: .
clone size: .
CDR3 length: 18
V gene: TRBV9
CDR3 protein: CASSVDPAGWGLSYEQYF
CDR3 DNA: TGTGCCAGCAGCGTAGATCCTGCAGGTTGGGGCCTAAGCTACGAGCAGTACTTC

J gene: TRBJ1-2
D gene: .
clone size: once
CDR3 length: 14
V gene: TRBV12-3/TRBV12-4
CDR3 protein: CASRSDGQNYGYTF
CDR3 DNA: TGTGCCAGCAGATCGGACGGACAGAACTATGGCTACACCTTC

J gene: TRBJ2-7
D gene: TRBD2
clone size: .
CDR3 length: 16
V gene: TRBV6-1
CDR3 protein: CASSDRLAGGRHEQYF
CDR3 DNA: TGTGCCAGCAGTGACCGACTAGCGGGGGGAAGGCACGAGCAGTACTTC

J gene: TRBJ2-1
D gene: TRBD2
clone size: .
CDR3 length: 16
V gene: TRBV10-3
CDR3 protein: CAISLETSGGYNEQFF
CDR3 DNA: TGTGCCATCAGTTTAGAGACTAGCGGGGGGTACAATGAGCAGTTCTTC

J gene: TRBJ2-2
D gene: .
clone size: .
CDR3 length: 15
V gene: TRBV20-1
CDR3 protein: CSAPEGGGGTGELFF
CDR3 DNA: TGCAGTGCCCCGGAGGGGGGAGGTGGCACCGGGGAGCTGTTTTTT

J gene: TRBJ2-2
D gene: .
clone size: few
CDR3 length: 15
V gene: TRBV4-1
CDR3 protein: CASSLHEGNTGELFF
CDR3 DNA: TGCGCCAGCAGCCTGCATGAAGGTAACACCGGGGAGCTGTTTTTT

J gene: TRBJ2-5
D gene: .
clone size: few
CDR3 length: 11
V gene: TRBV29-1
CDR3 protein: CSPKTSGTQYF
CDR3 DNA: TGCAGCCCGAAGACTAGTGGGACCCAGTACTTC

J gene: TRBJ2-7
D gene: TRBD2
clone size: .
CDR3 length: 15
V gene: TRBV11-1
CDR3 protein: CASSLVIGTSSEQYF
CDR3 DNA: TGTGCCAGCAGCTTAGTAATAGGGACTAGCTCCGAGCAGTACTTC

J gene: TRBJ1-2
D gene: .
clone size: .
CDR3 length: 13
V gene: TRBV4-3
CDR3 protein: CASSPRQTYGYTF
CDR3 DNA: TGCGCCAGCAGCCCTCGACAGACCTATGGCTACACCTTC

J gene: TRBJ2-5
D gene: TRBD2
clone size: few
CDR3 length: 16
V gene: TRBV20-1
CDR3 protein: CSARDLAGGVQETQYF
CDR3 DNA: TGCAGTGCTAGAGATCTAGCGGGGGGCGTTCAAGAGACCCAGTACTTC

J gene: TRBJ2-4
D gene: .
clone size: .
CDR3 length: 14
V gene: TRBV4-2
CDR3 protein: CASSQVKGETIQYF
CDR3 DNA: TGTGCCAGCAGCCAAGTGAAGGGAGAGACCATTCAGTACTTC

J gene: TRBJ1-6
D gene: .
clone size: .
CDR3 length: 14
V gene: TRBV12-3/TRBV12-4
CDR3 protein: CASSLTGPNSPLHF
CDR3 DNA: TGTGCCAGCAGTTTAACAGGCCCTAATTCACCCCTCCACTTT

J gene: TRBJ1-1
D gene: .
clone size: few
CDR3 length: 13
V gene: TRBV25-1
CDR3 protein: CASSVGMNTEAFF
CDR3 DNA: TGTGCCAGCAGTGTCGGGATGAACACTGAAGCTTTCTTT

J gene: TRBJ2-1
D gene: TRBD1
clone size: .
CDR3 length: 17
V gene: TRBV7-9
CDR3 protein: CASSHAGGAGSYNEQFF
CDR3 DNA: TGTGCCAGCAGCCACGCAGGGGGAGCCGGCTCCTACAATGAGCAGTTCTTC

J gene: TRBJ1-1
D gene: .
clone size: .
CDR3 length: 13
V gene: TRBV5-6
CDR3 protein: CASSFDPGTEAFF
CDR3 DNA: TGTGCCAGCAGCTTTGACCCAGGTACTGAAGCTTTCTTT

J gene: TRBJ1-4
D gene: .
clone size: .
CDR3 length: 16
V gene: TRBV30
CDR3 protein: CAWSGEPGQGNEKLFF
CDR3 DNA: TGTGCCTGGAGCGGAGAACCGGGACAAGGGAATGAAAAACTGTTTTTT

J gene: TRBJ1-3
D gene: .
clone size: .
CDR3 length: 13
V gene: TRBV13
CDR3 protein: CASSLGTENTIYF
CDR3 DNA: TGTGCCAGCAGCTTGGGGACTGAAAACACCATATATTTT

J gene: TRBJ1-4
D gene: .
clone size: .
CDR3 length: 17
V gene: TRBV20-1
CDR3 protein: CSARVPGPHSHSEKLFF
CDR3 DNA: TGCAGTGCTAGAGTACCGGGACCTCATTCCCATAGTGAAAAACTGTTTTTT

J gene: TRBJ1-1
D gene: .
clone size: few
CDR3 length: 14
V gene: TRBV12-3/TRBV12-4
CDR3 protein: CASGSGDSNTEAFF
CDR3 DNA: TGTGCCAGCGGGTCGGGGGACTCGAACACTGAAGCTTTCTTT

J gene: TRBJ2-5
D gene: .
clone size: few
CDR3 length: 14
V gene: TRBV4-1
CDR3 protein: CASSQEIGRDGGTF
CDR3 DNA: TGCGCCAGCAGCCAAGAAATCGGCCGGGACGGAGGGACCTTC

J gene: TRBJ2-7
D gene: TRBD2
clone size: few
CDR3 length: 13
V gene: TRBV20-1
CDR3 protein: CSALPGLAWEQYF
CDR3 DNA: TGCAGTGCCCTACCGGGACTAGCGTGGGAGCAGTACTTC

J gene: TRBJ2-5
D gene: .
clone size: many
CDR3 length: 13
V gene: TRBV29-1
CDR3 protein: CSVMTPNQETQYF
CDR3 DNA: TGCAGCGTGATGACACCGAACCAAGAGACCCAGTACTTC

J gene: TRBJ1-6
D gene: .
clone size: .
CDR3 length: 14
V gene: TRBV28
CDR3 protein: CASSWWGDNSPLHF
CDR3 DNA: TGTGCCAGCAGTTGGTGGGGAGATAATTCACCCCTCCACTTT

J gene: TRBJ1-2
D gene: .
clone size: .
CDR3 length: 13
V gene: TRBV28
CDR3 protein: CATSAQAFYGYTF
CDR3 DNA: TGTGCCACCAGCGCCCAGGCATTCTATGGCTACACCTTC

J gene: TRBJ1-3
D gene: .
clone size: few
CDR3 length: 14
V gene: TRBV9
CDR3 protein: CASSVTVDGNTIYF
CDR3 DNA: TGTGCCAGCAGCGTCACAGTGGATGGAAACACCATATATTTT

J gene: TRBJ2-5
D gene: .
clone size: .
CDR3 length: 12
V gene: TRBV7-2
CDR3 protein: CASSLAPGTQYF
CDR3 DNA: TGTGCCAGCAGCTTAGCCCCGGGGACCCAGTACTTC

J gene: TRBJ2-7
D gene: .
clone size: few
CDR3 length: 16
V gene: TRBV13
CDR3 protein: CASSPLLRGAAYEQYF
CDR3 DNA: TGTGCCAGCAGCCCACTACTGCGGGGAGCAGCCTACGAGCAGTACTTC

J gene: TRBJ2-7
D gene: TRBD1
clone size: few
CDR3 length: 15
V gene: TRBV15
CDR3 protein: CATSFNRGPSYEQYF
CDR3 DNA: TGTGCCACCAGCTTCAACAGGGGACCGAGTTACGAGCAGTACTTC

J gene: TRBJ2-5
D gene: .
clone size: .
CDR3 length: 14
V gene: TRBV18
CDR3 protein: CASSPPQDQGTQYF
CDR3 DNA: TGTGCCAGCTCACCACCTCAGGACCAGGGGACCCAGTACTTC

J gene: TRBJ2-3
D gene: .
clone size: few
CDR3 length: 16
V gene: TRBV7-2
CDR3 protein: CASSPVVFGGTDTQYF
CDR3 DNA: TGTGCCAGCAGCCCGGTGGTTTTTGGAGGAACGGATACGCAGTATTTT

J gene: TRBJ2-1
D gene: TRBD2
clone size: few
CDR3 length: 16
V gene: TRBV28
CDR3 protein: CASSLGLAGGHNEQFF
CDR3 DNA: TGTGCCAGCAGTTTAGGACTAGCGGGGGGCCACAATGAGCAGTTCTTC

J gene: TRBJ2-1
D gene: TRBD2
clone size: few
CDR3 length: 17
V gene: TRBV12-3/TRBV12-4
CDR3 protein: CASGGSGGETTYNEQFF
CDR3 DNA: TGTGCCAGCGGGGGTAGCGGGGGGGAAACCACCTACAATGAGCAGTTCTTC

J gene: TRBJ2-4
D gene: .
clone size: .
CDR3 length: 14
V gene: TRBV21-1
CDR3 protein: CASSIGLDKNIQYF
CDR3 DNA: TGTGCCAGCAGCATAGGACTCGACAAAAACATTCAGTACTTC

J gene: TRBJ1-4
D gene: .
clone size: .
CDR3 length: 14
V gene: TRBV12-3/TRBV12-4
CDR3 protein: CASRLSQEGEKLFF
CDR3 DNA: TGTGCCAGCAGGCTAAGCCAGGAGGGTGAAAAACTGTTTTTT

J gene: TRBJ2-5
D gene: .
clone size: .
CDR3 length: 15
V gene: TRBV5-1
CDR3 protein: CASSLEGLYQETQYF
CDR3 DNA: TGCGCCAGCAGCCTGGAGGGACTTTACCAAGAGACCCAGTACTTC

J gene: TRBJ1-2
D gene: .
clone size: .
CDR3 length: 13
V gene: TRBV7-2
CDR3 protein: CASSRNANYGYTF
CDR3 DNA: TGTGCCAGCAGCCGGAATGCTAACTATGGCTACACCTTC

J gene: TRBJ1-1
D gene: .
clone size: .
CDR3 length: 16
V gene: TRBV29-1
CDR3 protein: CSVEVGIGGDGAEAFF
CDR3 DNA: TGCAGCGTTGAAGTAGGTATCGGCGGAGATGGTGCTGAAGCTTTCTTT

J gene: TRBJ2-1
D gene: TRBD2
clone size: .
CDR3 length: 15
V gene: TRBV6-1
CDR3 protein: CASRGLAGGHNEQFF
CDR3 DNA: TGTGCCAGCAGGGGACTAGCGGGGGGGCACAATGAGCAGTTCTTC

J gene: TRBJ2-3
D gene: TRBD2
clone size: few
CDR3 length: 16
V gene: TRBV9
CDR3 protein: CASSVSGGPPEDTQYF
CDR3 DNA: TGTGCCAGCAGCGTTAGCGGGGGACCTCCGGAAGATACGCAGTATTTT

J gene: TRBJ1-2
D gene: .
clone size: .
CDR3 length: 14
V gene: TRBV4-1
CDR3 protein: CASSQEGGRHGYTF
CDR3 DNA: TGTGCCAGCAGCCAAGAGGGGGGCCGACACGGCTACACCTTC

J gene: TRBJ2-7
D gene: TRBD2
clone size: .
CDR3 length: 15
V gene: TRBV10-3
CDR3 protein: CAISESGRGRNEQYF
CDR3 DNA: TGTGCCATCAGTGAGTCTGGGAGGGGACGGAACGAGCAGTACTTC

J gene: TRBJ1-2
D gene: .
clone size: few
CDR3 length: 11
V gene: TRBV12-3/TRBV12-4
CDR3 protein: CASSYSYGYTF
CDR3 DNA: TGTGCCAGCAGTTACAGCTATGGCTACACCTTC